This T cell receptor (beta chain) originates from a study of T-cell reconstitution after alpha-beta-depleted transplantation in children. Unique molecular identifiers were used in preparing the TCRbeta library. In TCRdb, the PCR reads were re-called with MiXCR into one record per CDR3 protein. The sample has hundreds of thousands of distinct CDR3 sequences, about an eighth seen once. As regards this clonotype: Its target is not known. The germline gene is not matched at one end of the junction; a read error may be the cause.

Study results and caveats: Surviving recipient cells, namely T cells and thymic progenitors, were the source of high day-60 TCRbeta diversity in some patients. Roughly two months post-transplant, alpha-beta T cells reportedly originated from several hundred graft clones that had expanded. Counts and diversity of T cells one year after transplant came mostly from newly produced T cells.

Per germline, CDR1 SGHRS and CDR2 YFSETQ. The CDR3 runs to 15 residues. The sample in question was PBMCs, obtained before TCRalphabeta/CD19-depleted stem cell transplant. The V and J genes are TRBV5-1 and TRBJ2-7; 10 positions match TRBD2. This clonotype was sampled from a girl aged 2 to 10 with congenital amegakaryocytic thrombocytopenia, due to receive a stem cell transplant. The CDR3 region is CANSFGTSDSYEQYF. The CDR3 DNA is TGCGCCAACAGCTTCGGGACTAGCGATAGCTACGAGCAGTACTTC.